The 2 T cell receptor beta chains below were found in one sample sequenced in a study of T cell repertoires in cytomegalovirus infection. TCRdb called the reads again in MiXCR, with one record for every CDR3 protein. This sample carries over 150,000 distinct CDR3 sequences, about a sixth of them seen once, and the ten largest clones take almost 25%. Input material: CD8+ T cells from PBMCs. The source is a human donor in good health (CMV status not recorded). Some clones in this sample may be carry-over from other donors' samples.

The V gene is TRBV11-2, the J gene TRBJ2-3; TRBD2 is a possible D gene (5 bases). The germline V gene encodes CDR1 SGHAT and CDR2 FQNNGV. The CDR3 spans 14 residues. With 1 base removed from V and 6 bases from J, the gap between germline ends came to 11 bases. DNA for the CDR3: TGTGCCAGCAGCTTAGGACTTGGCGGGGATACGCAGTATTTT. This gives the protein CASSLGLGGDTQYF. The full variable domain, its missing parts supplied by reference TRBV11-2 and TRBJ2-3, is EAGVAQSPRYKIIEKRQSVAFWCNPISGHATLYWYQQILGQGPKLLIQFQNNGVVDDSQLPKDRFSAERLKGVDSTLKIQPAKLEDSAVYLCASSLGLGGDTQYFGPGTRLTVL.

This clonotype was found many times. This chain joins TRBV28 and TRBJ2-5; tentative D call: TRBD1 (6 bases). The germline gives CDR1 MDHEN, CDR2 SYDVKM. CDR3 length: 15 amino acids. Deletions cut 0 bases from V and 3 bases from J, with 11 bases between. CDR3 sequence (DNA): TGTGCCAGCAGTTTATGGACAGGATATGAAGAGACCCAGTACTTC. Translation gives CASSLWTGYEETQYF.